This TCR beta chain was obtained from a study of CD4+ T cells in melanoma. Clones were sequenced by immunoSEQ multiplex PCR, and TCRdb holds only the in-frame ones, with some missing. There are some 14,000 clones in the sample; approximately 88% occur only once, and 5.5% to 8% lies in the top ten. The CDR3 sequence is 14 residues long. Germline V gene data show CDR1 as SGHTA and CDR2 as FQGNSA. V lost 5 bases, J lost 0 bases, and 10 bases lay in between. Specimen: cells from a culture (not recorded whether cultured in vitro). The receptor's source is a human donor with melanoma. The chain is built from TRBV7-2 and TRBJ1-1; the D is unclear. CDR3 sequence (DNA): TGTGCCAGCAGCGCCTATACAGTGAACACTGAAGCTTTCTTT. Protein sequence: CASSAYTVNTEAFF.